Listed below are T cell receptor beta chains from one sample, sequenced in a study of blood T cell repertoires in COVID-19. Assay used: immunoSEQ multiplex PCR; TCRdb lists only in-frame clones, some missing. This table has roughly 160,000 clones, more than 65% appearing once. The sample comprised PBMCs or T cells enriched from blood (not recorded which). These TCRs come from a woman aged 40 to 49 with acute COVID-19. The CDR3 runs from the conserved cysteine through the conserved F or W. Each record gives: V gene, D gene, clone size, J gene, CDR3 protein, CDR3 DNA. The D gene is left open where the match is weak. Clone size, where shown, is once, few, many, or a class for clones that have expanded.

v_call: TRBV20-1; d_call: .; clone_size: once; j_call: TRBJ1-2; cdr3_aa: CSARWAYGYTF; cdr3_nt: TGCAGTGCTAGGTGGGCCTATGGCTACACCTTC
v_call: TRBV7-9; d_call: .; clone_size: .; j_call: TRBJ2-1; cdr3_aa: CASTSGVLDNEQFF; cdr3_nt: TGTGCCAGCACCTCAGGGGTTTTAGACAATGAGCAGTTCTTC
v_call: TRBV6-2/TRBV6-3; d_call: .; clone_size: .; j_call: TRBJ1-5; cdr3_aa: CASSYSFERRADMQPQHF; cdr3_nt: TGTGCCAGCAGTTACTCGTTTGAGAGGAGGGCGGATATGCAGCCCCAGCATTTT
v_call: TRBV7-9; d_call: TRBD2; clone_size: .; j_call: TRBJ2-1; cdr3_aa: CASTESSGRANEQFF; cdr3_nt: TGTGCCAGCACCGAAAGTAGCGGGAGGGCGAATGAGCAGTTCTTC
v_call: TRBV3-1/TRBV3-2; d_call: TRBD2; clone_size: once; j_call: TRBJ2-3; cdr3_aa: CASSQDHGSGIAQYF; cdr3_nt: TGTGCCAGCAGCCAAGATCATGGTAGCGGGATTGCGCAGTATTTT
v_call: TRBV3-1/TRBV3-2; d_call: .; clone_size: .; j_call: TRBJ2-1; cdr3_aa: CASSQAQGSEQFF; cdr3_nt: TGTGCCAGCAGCCAAGCCCAGGGTAGTGAGCAGTTCTTC
v_call: TRBV6-1; d_call: .; clone_size: .; j_call: TRBJ2-2; cdr3_aa: CASSERQRNTGELFF; cdr3_nt: TGTGCCAGCAGTGAACGGCAGCGTAACACCGGGGAGCTGTTTTTT
v_call: TRBV6-5; d_call: TRBD1; clone_size: .; j_call: TRBJ1-2; cdr3_aa: CASSLATIDRDGYTF; cdr3_nt: TGTGCCAGCAGTTTAGCCACCATCGACAGGGATGGCTACACCTTC
v_call: TRBV7-3; d_call: .; clone_size: .; j_call: TRBJ2-6; cdr3_aa: CASSSGGSGANVLTF; cdr3_nt: TGTGCCAGCAGCTCCGGGGGATCCGGGGCCAACGTCCTGACTTTC
v_call: TRBV10-3; d_call: TRBD2; clone_size: .; j_call: TRBJ2-3; cdr3_aa: CAISESAVGGTGSGGTQYF; cdr3_nt: TGTGCCATCAGTGAGTCGGCGGTCGGAGGCACCGGCTCGGGGGGTACGCAGTATTTT
v_call: TRBV3-1/TRBV3-2; d_call: .; clone_size: .; j_call: TRBJ1-3; cdr3_aa: CASSQDPQPANTIYF; cdr3_nt: TGTGCCAGCAGCCAAGATCCACAGCCGGCGAACACCATATATTTT
v_call: TRBV29-1; d_call: .; clone_size: .; j_call: TRBJ2-1; cdr3_aa: CSVEGLPPSDEQFF; cdr3_nt: TGCAGCGTTGAAGGACTTCCACCTTCGGATGAGCAGTTCTTC
v_call: TRBV7-9; d_call: .; clone_size: .; j_call: TRBJ2-1; cdr3_aa: CASSVTSNEQFF; cdr3_nt: TGTGCCAGCAGCGTAACTAGCAATGAGCAGTTCTTC
v_call: TRBV5-1; d_call: .; clone_size: .; j_call: TRBJ1-1; cdr3_aa: CASSLDPGGTEAFF; cdr3_nt: TGCGCCAGCAGCTTGGACCCGGGGGGGACTGAAGCTTTCTTT
v_call: TRBV5-4; d_call: .; clone_size: .; j_call: TRBJ1-6; cdr3_aa: CASSLPDSPLHF; cdr3_nt: TGTGCCAGCAGCCTTCCTGATTCACCCCTCCACTTT
v_call: TRBV2; d_call: .; clone_size: .; j_call: TRBJ2-1; cdr3_aa: CASNRDYNEQFF; cdr3_nt: TGTGCCAGCAACCGAGACTACAATGAGCAGTTCTTC
v_call: TRBV3-1/TRBV3-2; d_call: .; clone_size: .; j_call: TRBJ1-2; cdr3_aa: CASSQGGVGANYGCTF; cdr3_nt: TGTGCCAGCAGCCAAGGGGGAGTCGGCGCTAACTATGGCTGCACCTTC
v_call: TRBV7-9; d_call: .; clone_size: .; j_call: TRBJ2-3; cdr3_aa: CASSTTVGSGYTDTQYF; cdr3_nt: TGTGCCAGCAGTACAACAGTAGGTAGCGGTTACACAGATACGCAGTATTTT
v_call: TRBV11-3; d_call: .; clone_size: .; j_call: TRBJ1-2; cdr3_aa: CASSALRGTDYGYTF; cdr3_nt: TGTGCCAGCAGCGCTCTCCGGGGAACAGACTATGGCTACACCTTC
v_call: TRBV9; d_call: .; clone_size: .; j_call: TRBJ2-1; cdr3_aa: CASSVLGGGSSNEQFF; cdr3_nt: TGTGCCAGCAGCGTACTCGGGGGCGGGAGTTCGAATGAGCAGTTCTTC
v_call: TRBV9; d_call: TRBD2; clone_size: .; j_call: TRBJ2-2; cdr3_aa: CASSSGLAGITGELFF; cdr3_nt: TGTGCCAGCAGCTCAGGACTAGCGGGAATAACCGGGGAGCTGTTTTTT
v_call: TRBV12-3/TRBV12-4; d_call: .; clone_size: .; j_call: TRBJ2-2; cdr3_aa: CASSRNGELFF; cdr3_nt: TGTGCCAGCAGTCGTAACGGGGAGCTGTTTTTT
v_call: TRBV2; d_call: TRBD1; clone_size: .; j_call: TRBJ1-4; cdr3_aa: CASEGGQSNEKLFF; cdr3_nt: TGTGCCAGTGAAGGGGGCCAGTCTAATGAAAAACTGTTTTTT
v_call: TRBV10-3; d_call: .; clone_size: once; j_call: TRBJ1-2; cdr3_aa: CATGEFDYGYTF; cdr3_nt: TGTGCCACCGGGGAGTTTGACTATGGCTACACCTTC
v_call: TRBV6-6; d_call: .; clone_size: .; j_call: TRBJ2-3; cdr3_aa: CASSRSINMGPGDTQYF; cdr3_nt: TGTGCCAGCAGCCGAAGTATTAATATGGGCCCAGGAGATACGCAGTATTTT